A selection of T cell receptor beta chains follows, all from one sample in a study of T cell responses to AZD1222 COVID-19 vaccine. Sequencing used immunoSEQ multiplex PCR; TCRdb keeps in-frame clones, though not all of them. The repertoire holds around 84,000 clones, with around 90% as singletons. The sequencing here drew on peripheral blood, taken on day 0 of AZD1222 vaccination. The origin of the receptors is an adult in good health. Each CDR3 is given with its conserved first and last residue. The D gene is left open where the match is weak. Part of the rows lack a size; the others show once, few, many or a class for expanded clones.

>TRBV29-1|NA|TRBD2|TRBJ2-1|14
CSVDGTSVYNEQFF
TGCAGCGTTGACGGGACTAGCGTTTACAATGAGCAGTTCTTC
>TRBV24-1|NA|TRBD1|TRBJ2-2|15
CATSDPRTGIGELFF
TGTGCCACCAGTGATCCACGGACAGGGATCGGGGAGCTGTTTTTT
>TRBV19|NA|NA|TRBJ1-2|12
CASSIEGDGYTF
TGTGCCAGTAGTATAGAGGGTGACGGCTACACCTTC
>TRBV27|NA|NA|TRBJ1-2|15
CASSPGRTAAYGYTF
TGTGCCAGCAGTCCGGGCCGGACAGCCGCTTATGGCTACACCTTC
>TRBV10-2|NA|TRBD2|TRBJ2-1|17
CASSESGAGVSYNEQFF
TGCGCCAGCAGTGAGTCGGGAGCGGGAGTCTCCTACAATGAGCAGTTCTTC
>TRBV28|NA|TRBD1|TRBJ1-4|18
CASSPGQGATPGWEKLFF
TGTGCCAGCAGCCCCGGACAGGGGGCGACCCCGGGATGGGAAAAACTGTTTTTT
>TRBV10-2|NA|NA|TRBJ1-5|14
CASSESDSHQPQHF
TGCGCCAGCAGTGAGTCGGACAGTCATCAGCCCCAGCATTTT
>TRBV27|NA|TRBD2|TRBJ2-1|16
CASRTATSGRRYEQFF
TGTGCCAGCAGGACTGCGACTAGCGGGAGAAGGTATGAGCAGTTCTTC
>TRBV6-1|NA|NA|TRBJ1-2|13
CASSERVSYGYTF
TGTGCCAGCAGTGAGAGGGTGTCCTATGGCTACACCTTC
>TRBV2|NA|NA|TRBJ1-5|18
CASSSEATDWTVNQPQHF
TGTGCCAGCAGTTCAGAAGCTACCGATTGGACAGTCAATCAGCCCCAGCATTTT
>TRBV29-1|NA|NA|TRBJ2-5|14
CSAGGPGDQETQYF
TGCAGCGCAGGCGGGCCGGGGGACCAAGAGACCCAGTACTTC
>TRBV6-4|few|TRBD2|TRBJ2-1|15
CASSDTSGTYNEQFF
TGTGCCAGCAGTGACACTAGCGGGACGTACAATGAGCAGTTCTTC
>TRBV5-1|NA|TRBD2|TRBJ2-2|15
CASSLVRLANGELFF
TGCGCCAGCAGCTTGGTGCGACTAGCGAACGGGGAGCTGTTTTTT
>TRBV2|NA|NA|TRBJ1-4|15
CASHTGGTTNEKLFF
TGTGCCAGCCATACAGGAGGAACAACTAATGAAAAACTGTTTTTT
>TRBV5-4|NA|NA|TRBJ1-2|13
CASSLKRNYGYTF
TGTGCCAGCAGCTTGAAAAGAAACTATGGCTACACCTTC
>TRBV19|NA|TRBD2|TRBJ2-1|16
CASSIVAGGSYNEQFF
TGTGCCAGTAGTATAGTGGCGGGAGGGTCCTACAATGAGCAGTTCTTC
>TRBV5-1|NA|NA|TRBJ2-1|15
CASSLGGGLYNEQFF
TGCGCCAGCAGCCTGGGGGGAGGCCTATACAATGAGCAGTTCTTC
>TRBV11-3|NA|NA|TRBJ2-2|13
CASSLGPTGELFF
TGTGCCAGCAGCTTGGGGCCCACCGGGGAGCTGTTTTTT
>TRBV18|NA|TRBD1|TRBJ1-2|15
CASSPGTTGSDGYTF
TGTGCCAGCTCACCGGGGACGACAGGGTCGGATGGCTACACCTTC
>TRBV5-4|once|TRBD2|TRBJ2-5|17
CASSLGLAGGLEETQYF
TGTGCCAGCAGCTTGGGGCTAGCGGGAGGGCTGGAGGAGACCCAGTACTTC
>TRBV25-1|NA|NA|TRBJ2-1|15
CASSVDSFRVNEQFF
TGTGCCAGCAGTGTGGACAGTTTTCGTGTCAATGAGCAGTTCTTC
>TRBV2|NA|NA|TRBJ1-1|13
CANPGADKRFAFF
TGTGCCAACCCTGGGGCGGACAAAAGGTTCGCTTTCTTT
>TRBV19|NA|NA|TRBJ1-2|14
CASSISTVNYGYTF
TGTGCCAGTAGTATTTCCACAGTGAACTATGGCTACACCTTC
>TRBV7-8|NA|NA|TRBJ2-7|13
CASNSGSPGEQYF
TGTGCCAGCAACTCAGGCAGCCCCGGGGAGCAGTACTTC
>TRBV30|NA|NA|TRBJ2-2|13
CAWSEQNTGELFF
TGTGCCTGGAGTGAACAGAACACCGGGGAGCTGTTTTTT
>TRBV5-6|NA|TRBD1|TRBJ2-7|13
CASSSAQGSEQYF
TGTGCCAGCAGCTCCGCACAGGGGAGCGAGCAGTACTTC
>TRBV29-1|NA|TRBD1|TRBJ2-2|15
CSVEDRGRNTGELFF
TGCAGCGTTGAAGACAGGGGGCGGAACACCGGGGAGCTGTTTTTT
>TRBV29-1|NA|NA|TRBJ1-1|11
CSVARNTEAFF
TGCAGCGTTGCGAGGAACACTGAAGCTTTCTTT
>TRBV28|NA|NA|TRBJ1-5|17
CASSDIQGMRSNQPQHF
TGTGCCAGCAGCGACATTCAGGGGATGAGGAGCAATCAGCCCCAGCATTTT
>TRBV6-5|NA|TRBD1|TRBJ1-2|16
CASSYSNLGTDYGYTF
TGTGCCAGCAGTTACTCGAACTTAGGGACAGACTATGGCTACACCTTC
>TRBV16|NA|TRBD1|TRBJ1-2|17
CASSQLVWDREFNGYTF
TGTGCCAGCAGCCAATTGGTTTGGGACAGGGAGTTCAATGGCTACACCTTC
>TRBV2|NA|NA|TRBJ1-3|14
CASSEEQAGNTIYF
TGTGCCAGCAGTGAAGAACAAGCTGGAAACACCATATATTTT
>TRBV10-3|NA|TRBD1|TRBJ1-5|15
CAISASGQGVQPQHF
TGTGCCATCAGTGCATCGGGACAGGGAGTTCAGCCCCAGCATTTT
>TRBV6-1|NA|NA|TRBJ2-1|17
CASSEKGDTPAYNEQFF
TGTGCCAGCAGTGAAAAGGGAGACACTCCCGCCTACAATGAGCAGTTCTTC
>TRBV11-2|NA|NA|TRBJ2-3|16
CASSLAPGGPTDTQYF
TGTGCCAGCAGCTTAGCTCCGGGCGGCCCCACAGATACGCAGTATTTT
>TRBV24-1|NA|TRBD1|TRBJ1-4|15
CATSNGQGGNEKLFF
TGTGCCACCAGTAACGGACAGGGGGGGAATGAAAAACTGTTTTTT
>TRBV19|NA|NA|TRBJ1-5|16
CASSIRAAYSNQPQHF
TGTGCCAGTAGTATAAGGGCAGCGTATAGCAATCAGCCCCAGCATTTT
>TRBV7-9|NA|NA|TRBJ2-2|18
CASSLGMSGPAGTGELFF
TGTGCCAGCAGCTTAGGGATGTCGGGCCCAGCGGGCACCGGGGAGCTGTTTTTT
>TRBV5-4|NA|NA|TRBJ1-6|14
CASGKARVNSPLHF
TGTGCCAGCGGCAAAGCCAGGGTTAATTCACCCCTCCACTTT
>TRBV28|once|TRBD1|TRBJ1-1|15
CASRLRQGEATEAFF
TGTGCCAGCAGGCTCCGACAGGGGGAAGCGACTGAAGCTTTCTTT
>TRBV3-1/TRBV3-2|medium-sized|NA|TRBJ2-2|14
CASSQGVETGELFF
TGTGCCAGCAGCCAAGGGGTGGAAACCGGGGAGCTGTTTTTT
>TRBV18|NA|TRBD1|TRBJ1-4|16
CASSPTQGATNEKLFF
TGTGCCAGCTCACCAACTCAGGGGGCAACTAATGAAAAACTGTTTTTT
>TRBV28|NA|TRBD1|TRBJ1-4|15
CASSLQGAGGEKLFF
TGTGCCAGCAGCTTGCAGGGGGCTGGGGGGGAAAAACTGTTTTTT
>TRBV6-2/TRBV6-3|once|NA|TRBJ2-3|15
CASSYQQELTDTQYF
TGTGCCAGCAGTTACCAACAGGAGCTCACAGATACGCAGTATTTT
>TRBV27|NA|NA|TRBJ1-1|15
CASWTEPWRSTEAFF
TGTGCCAGCTGGACCGAACCGTGGAGGAGCACTGAAGCTTTCTTT
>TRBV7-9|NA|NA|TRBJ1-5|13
CASSLVLGQPQHF
TGTGCCAGCAGCTTAGTTCTGGGGCAGCCCCAGCATTTT
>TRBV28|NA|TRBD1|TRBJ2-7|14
CASSRDRVVNEQYF
TGTGCCAGCAGTAGAGACAGGGTGGTGAACGAGCAGTACTTC
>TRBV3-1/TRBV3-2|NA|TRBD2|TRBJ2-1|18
CASSPSPGTSGRSNEQFF
TGTGCCAGCAGCCCAAGCCCCGGGACTAGCGGGAGATCGAATGAGCAGTTCTTC